This entry describes one T cell receptor (beta chain). Germline loops: CDR1 SGDLS, CDR2 YYNGEE. Germline trimming cut 2 bases from V and 6 bases from J; bases unmatched to any gene: 5. This CDR3 is built from 14 residues. Time point in this sample: after trial treatment. Treatment specified: LDRT plus nivolumab, ipilimumab, low-dose cyclophosphamide and aspirin (RACIN trial). Nivolumab, ipilimumab, aspirin, low-dose cyclophosphamide and low-dose radiotherapy were given to donors. Both TCRalpha and TCRbeta chains were reverse transcribed with V-gene-specific primers. PCR amplification of the TCRs was performed with Phusion for 20 PCR cycles, and it relied on a constant-region primer together with a V-primer adapter. TCRdb reanalysed the reads using MiXCR and keeps one entry per CDR3 protein. There are about 60,000 distinct CDR3 sequences in the sample; 23% occur only once, and 6.5% to 7% lies in the top ten.

The entry originates in a study of low-dose radiotherapy and immunotherapy resistance in tumors. As for the study in general: On an every-two-weeks schedule, patients received intravenous nivolumab 240 mg, along with ipilimumab 1 mg/kg every six weeks.

The receptor comes from a male donor with prostate cancer. The sequences come from PBMCs, collected after low-dose radiotherapy plus immunotherapy. V is TRBV9 and J is TRBJ1-2, with TRBD1 identical over 9 bases. The CDR3 nucleotides read TGTGCCAGCAGCGTGGGACAGGGTGGGAATGGCTACACCTTC. This codes for CASSVGQGGNGYTF.